This TCR beta chain emerged from a study of control samples from healthy donors and cancer patients. Assay: immunoSEQ multiplex PCR; the TCRdb copy retains only in-frame clones and omits some. In the table there are fewer than 90,000 clones, 75% to 90% of which are singletons. The germline V gene has CDR1 LGHDT and CDR2 YNNKEL (reference sequence). CDR3 length: 22 amino acids. Between the trimmed V and J ends, which lost 0 bases and 8 bases, there was a span of 37 bases. The sample consisted of blood. V is TRBV3-1 (or the pseudogene TRBV3-2) and J is TRBJ1-2, with a tentative D call TRBD1 (5 bases). This receptor was obtained from a man aged 45-60 years in good health. The CDR3 sequence: CASSQDHTDPNPRQKLSWGYTF. The CDR3 DNA follows: TGTGCCAGCAGCCAAGATCACACTGACCCAAATCCTAGACAGAAACTAAGTTGGGGCTACACCTTC.